These T cell receptor beta chains were read from a single sample in a study of cytomegalovirus exposure and HLA in healthy donors. The assay was immunoSEQ multiplex PCR, and TCRdb's table has in-frame clones only and misses some. In total, the table holds roughly 75,000 clones. Sequencing was done on a sample of PBMCs. These receptors came from a man between 35 and 55 years old in good health and CMV-seronegative. CDR3s include the opening cysteine and the closing phenylalanine or tryptophan. Each record gives: V gene, J gene, D gene, CDR3 DNA, CDR3 protein. A D gene is named only where the DNA matches it firmly.

>TRBV7-9|TRBJ1-1|.
TGTGCCAGCAGCTTTAAGCCCCTCAGGGAGAACACTGAAGCTTTCTTT
CASSFKPLRENTEAFF
>TRBV6-5|TRBJ1-2|TRBD1
TGTGCCAGCACGGACAGGGGTGGCTACACCTTC
CASTDRGGYTF
>TRBV6-5|TRBJ1-1|.
TGTGCCAGCAGTTTACAGGCAGGGTACACTGAAGCTTTCTTT
CASSLQAGYTEAFF
>TRBV28|TRBJ2-2|.
TGTGCCAGCAATTGGCAGGGGAACACCGGGGAGCTGTTTTTT
CASNWQGNTGELFF
>TRBV28|TRBJ1-5|.
TGTGCCAGCAGTTTATCGGGGGGCACACAGCCCCAGCATTTT
CASSLSGGTQPQHF
>TRBV2|TRBJ2-2|TRBD2
TGTGCCAGCATCGGACTAGCGGGGGTTTCGAACACCGGGGAGCTGTTTTTT
CASIGLAGVSNTGELFF
>TRBV10-3|TRBJ2-5|TRBD2
TGTGCCATCAGTGAGAAGCGGGGGGTTGAAGAGACCCAGTACTTC
CAISEKRGVEETQYF
>TRBV5-6|TRBJ2-7|TRBD1
TGTGCCAGCAGCTTTCCGGGACAGCGATCCTACGAGCAGTACTTC
CASSFPGQRSYEQYF
>TRBV19|TRBJ1-1|.
TGTGCCAGTAGTAGTACAGCGAACACTGAAGCTTTCTTT
CASSSTANTEAFF
>TRBV5-6|TRBJ2-7|TRBD1
TGTGCCAGCAGCCAGTGGGACAGGGCGGCCGAGCAGTACTTC
CASSQWDRAAEQYF
>TRBV29-1|TRBJ1-4|.
TGCAGCGCCGAAGCCCTTGAATATCGGGAAAAACTGTTTTTT
CSAEALEYREKLFF
>TRBV7-9|TRBJ2-7|TRBD2
TGTGCCAGCAGCCCAACTAGGGGACTAGCGGGTCGCTACGAGCAGTACTTC
CASSPTRGLAGRYEQYF
>TRBV9|TRBJ2-7|TRBD1
TGTGCCAGCAGCGCCCGGGACAGGTCCTACGAGCAGTACTTC
CASSARDRSYEQYF
>TRBV29-1|TRBJ1-1|.
TGCAGCGTTGACCGGCAGGGGCACACTGAAGCTTTCTTT
CSVDRQGHTEAFF
>TRBV5-4|TRBJ2-7|.
TGTGCCAGCAGCTTGGTGGCGGTGGGAGCCTACGAGCAGTACTTC
CASSLVAVGAYEQYF
>TRBV5-6|TRBJ2-1|TRBD2
TGTGCCAGCAGGCCTGGACTAGCCAGAAATGAGCAGTTCTTC
CASRPGLARNEQFF
>TRBV4-1|TRBJ2-7|.
TGCGCCAGCAGCCAAGATCGTCACACCTCCTACGAGCAGTACTTC
CASSQDRHTSYEQYF
>TRBV18|TRBJ1-6|TRBD1
TGTGCCAGCTCACCACCGGACAGGGCCACCAGCCACTTT
CASSPPDRATSHF
>TRBV6-1|TRBJ1-2|.
TGTGCCAGCACCCCGTCGACAGTAAGTTATGGCTACACCTTC
CASTPSTVSYGYTF
>TRBV5-1|TRBJ2-3|TRBD2
TGCGCCAGCAGCTCGAAACGGACTAGCGGGGCCACAGATACGCAGTATTTT
CASSSKRTSGATDTQYF
>TRBV5-4|TRBJ2-2|.
TGTGCCAGCAGCTTGGATCTTGCGGCCACCGGGGAGCTGTTTTTT
CASSLDLAATGELFF
>TRBV27|TRBJ2-3|TRBD1
TGTGCCAGCAGTTTATTGATCCGGACAGGGGGCGCGGATACGCAGTATTTT
CASSLLIRTGGADTQYF
>TRBV5-1|TRBJ1-1|TRBD1
TGCGCCAGCAGCAGCCAAACAGGGGGCGCACCCAATGCTGAAGCTTTCTTT
CASSSQTGGAPNAEAFF
>TRBV4-3|TRBJ2-3|.
TGCGCCAGCAGCCAAGTCTCAGCGGCAAGCACAGATACGCAGTATTTT
CASSQVSAASTDTQYF
>TRBV9|TRBJ2-1|TRBD2
TGTGCCAGCAGCGAGGGACTAGCGGGAGTCGATGAGCAGTTCTTC
CASSEGLAGVDEQFF
>TRBV30|TRBJ2-7|.
TGTGCCTGGAATTCTGGGGGCGGCCACGAGCAGTACTTC
CAWNSGGGHEQYF